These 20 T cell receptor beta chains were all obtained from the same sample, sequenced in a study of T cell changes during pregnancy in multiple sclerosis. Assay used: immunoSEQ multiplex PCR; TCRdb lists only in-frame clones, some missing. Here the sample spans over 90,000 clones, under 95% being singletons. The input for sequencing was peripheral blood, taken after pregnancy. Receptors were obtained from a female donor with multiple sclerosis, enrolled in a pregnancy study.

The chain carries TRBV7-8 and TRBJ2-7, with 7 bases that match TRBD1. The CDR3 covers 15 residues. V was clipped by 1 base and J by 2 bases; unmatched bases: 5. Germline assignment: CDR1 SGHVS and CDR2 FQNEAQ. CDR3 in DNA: TGTGCCAGCAGCTTAGAAGGGACAGTTACCTACGAGCAGTACTTC. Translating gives CASSLEGTVTYEQYF. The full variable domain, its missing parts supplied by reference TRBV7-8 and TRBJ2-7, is GAGVSQSPRYKVAKRGQDVALRCDPISGHVSLFWYQQALGQGPEFLTYFQNEAQLDKSGLPSDRFFAERPEGSVSTLKIQRTQQEDSAVYLCASSLEGTVTYEQYFGPGTRLTVT.

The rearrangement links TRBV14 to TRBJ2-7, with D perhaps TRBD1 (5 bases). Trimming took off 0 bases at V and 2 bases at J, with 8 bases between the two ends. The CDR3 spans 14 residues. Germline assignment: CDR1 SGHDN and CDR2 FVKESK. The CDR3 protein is CASSQDNRPYEQYF. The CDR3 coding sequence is TGTGCCAGCAGCCAAGATAACAGGCCCTACGAGCAGTACTTC.

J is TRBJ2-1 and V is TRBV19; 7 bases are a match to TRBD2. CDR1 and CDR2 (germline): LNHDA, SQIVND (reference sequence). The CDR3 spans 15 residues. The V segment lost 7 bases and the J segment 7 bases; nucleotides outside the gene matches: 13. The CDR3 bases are TGTGCCAGTACCAACACCTGGCGGGAGAGGAATGAGCAGTTCTTC. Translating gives CASTNTWRERNEQFF.

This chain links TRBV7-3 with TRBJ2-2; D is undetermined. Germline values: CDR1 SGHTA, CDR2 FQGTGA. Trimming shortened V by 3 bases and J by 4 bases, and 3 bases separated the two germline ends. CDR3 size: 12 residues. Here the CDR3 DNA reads TGTGCCAGCAGCTTTAGCACCGGGGAGCTGTTTTTT. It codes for CASSFSTGELFF.

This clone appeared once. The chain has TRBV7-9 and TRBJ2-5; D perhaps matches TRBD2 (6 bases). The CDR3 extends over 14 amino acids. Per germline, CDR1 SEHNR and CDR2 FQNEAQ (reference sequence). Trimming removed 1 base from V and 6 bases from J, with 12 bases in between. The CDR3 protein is CASSLGGGEQTQYF. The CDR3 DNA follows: TGTGCCAGCAGCTTAGGGGGCGGGGAACAGACCCAGTACTTC.

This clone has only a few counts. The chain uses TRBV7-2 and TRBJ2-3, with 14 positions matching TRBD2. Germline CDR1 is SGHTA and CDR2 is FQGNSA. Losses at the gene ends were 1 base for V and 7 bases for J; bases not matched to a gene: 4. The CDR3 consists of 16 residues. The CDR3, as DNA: TGTGCCAGCAGCTTAGGGACTAGCGGGGGGTCGAATACGCAGTATTTT. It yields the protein CASSLGTSGGSNTQYF.

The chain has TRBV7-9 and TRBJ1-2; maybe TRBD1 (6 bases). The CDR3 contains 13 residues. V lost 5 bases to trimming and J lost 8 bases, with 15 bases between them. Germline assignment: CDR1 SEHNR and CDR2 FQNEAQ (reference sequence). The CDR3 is CASSPTTGKGYTF. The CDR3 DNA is TGTGCCAGCAGCCCAACTACAGGGAAGGGCTACACCTTC. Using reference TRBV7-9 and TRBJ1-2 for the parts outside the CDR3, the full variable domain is DTGVSQNPRHKITKRGQNVTFRCDPISEHNRLYWYRQTLGQGPEFLTYFQNEAQLEKSRLLSDRFSAERPKGSFSTLEIQRTEQGDSAMYLCASSPTTGKGYTFGSGTRLTVV.

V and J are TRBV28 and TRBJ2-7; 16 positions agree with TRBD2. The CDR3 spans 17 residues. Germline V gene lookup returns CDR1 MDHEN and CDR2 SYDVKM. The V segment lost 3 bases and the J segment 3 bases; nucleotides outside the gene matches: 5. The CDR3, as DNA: TGTGCCAGCAGTTTGGGGACTAGCGGGAGGGATGGCTACGAGCAGTACTTC. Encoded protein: CASSLGTSGRDGYEQYF.

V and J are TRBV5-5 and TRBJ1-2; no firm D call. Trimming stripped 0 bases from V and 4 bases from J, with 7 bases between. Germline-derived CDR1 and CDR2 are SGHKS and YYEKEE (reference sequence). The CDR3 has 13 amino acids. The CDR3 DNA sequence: TGTGCCAGCAGCTTGGACAGCACCTATGGCTACACCTTC. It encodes CASSLDSTYGYTF.

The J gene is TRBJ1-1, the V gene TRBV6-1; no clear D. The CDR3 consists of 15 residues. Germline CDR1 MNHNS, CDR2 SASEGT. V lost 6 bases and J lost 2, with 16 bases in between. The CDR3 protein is CASSGRDTGNTEAFF. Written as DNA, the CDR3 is TGTGCCAGCAGCGGAAGAGACACGGGAAACACTGAAGCTTTCTTT.

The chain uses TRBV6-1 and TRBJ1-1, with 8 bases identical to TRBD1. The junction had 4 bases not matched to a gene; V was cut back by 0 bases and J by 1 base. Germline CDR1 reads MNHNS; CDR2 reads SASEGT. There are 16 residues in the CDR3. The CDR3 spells CASSEALGTGNTEAFF. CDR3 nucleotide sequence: TGTGCCAGCAGTGAAGCGCTTGGGACAGGGAACACTGAAGCTTTCTTT.

Written as DNA, the CDR3 is TGTGCCTGGGGGTCGGGGAGCTCCTACGAGCAGTACTTC. The encoded protein is CAWGSGSSYEQYF. V and J are TRBV30 and TRBJ2-7, with a weak D call TRBD2 (5 bases). The V end was cut by 5 bases, the J end by 0 bases, with 11 bases between. CDR1 is GTSNPN and CDR2 is SVGIG in the germline V gene (reference sequence). CDR3 length: 13 amino acids.

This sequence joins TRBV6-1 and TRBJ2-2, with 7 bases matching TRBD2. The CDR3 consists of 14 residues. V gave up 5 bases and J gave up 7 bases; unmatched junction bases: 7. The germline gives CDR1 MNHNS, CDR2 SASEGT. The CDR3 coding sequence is TGTGCCAGCAGTATGGCGGGAGTTAACGGGGAGCTGTTTTTT. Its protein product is CASSMAGVNGELFF.

The CDR3 coding sequence is TGTGCCAGCAGTTTAGGTCTGGTAGCGGGGAACACCGGGGAGCTGTTTTTT. Residues: CASSLGLVAGNTGELFF. The V and J genes are TRBV28 and TRBJ2-2, with 7 nucleotides matching TRBD2. The CDR3 runs 17 residues. CDR1 and CDR2 (germline): MDHEN, SYDVKM. Trimming took 2 bases from V and 1 from J; bases not matched to a gene: 7. Together with reference TRBV28 and TRBJ2-2, the CDR3 gives the full variable domain: DVKVTQSSRYLVKRTGEKVFLECVQDMDHENMFWYRQDPGLGLRLIYFSYDVKMKEKGDIPEGYSVSREKKERFSLILESASTNQTSMYLCASSLGLVAGNTGELFFGEGSRLTVL.

The DNA for the CDR3 is TGTGCCAGTAGTCCCTCGGGACACCCTCAAAATGAGCAGTTCTTC. It is translated as CASSPSGHPQNEQFF. The chain carries TRBV19 and TRBJ2-1, with D maybe TRBD1 (6 bases). CDR1 and CDR2 (germline): LNHDA, SQIVND (reference sequence). The CDR3 is made up of 15 amino acids. Trimming removed 5 bases at V and 7 bases at J, with 18 bases between.

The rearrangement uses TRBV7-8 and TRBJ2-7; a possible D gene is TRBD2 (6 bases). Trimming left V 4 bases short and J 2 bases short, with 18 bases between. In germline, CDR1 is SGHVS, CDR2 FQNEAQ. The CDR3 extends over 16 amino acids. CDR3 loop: CASSSRTWGLAYEQYF. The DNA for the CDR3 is TGTGCCAGCAGCTCCAGAACTTGGGGACTCGCCTACGAGCAGTACTTC. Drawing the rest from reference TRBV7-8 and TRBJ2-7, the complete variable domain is GAGVSQSPRYKVAKRGQDVALRCDPISGHVSLFWYQQALGQGPEFLTYFQNEAQLDKSGLPSDRFFAERPEGSVSTLKIQRTQQEDSAVYLCASSSRTWGLAYEQYFGPGTRLTVT.

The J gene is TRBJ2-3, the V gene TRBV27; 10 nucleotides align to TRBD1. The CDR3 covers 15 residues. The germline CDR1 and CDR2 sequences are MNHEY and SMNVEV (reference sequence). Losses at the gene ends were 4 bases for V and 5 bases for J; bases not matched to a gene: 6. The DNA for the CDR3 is TGTGCCAGCAGTTCACCGGGACAGGGGCAAGATACGCAGTATTTT. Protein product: CASSSPGQGQDTQYF.

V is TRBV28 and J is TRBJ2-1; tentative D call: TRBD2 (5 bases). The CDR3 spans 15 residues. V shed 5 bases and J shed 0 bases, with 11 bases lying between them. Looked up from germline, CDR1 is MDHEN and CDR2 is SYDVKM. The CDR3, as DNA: TGTGCCAGCAGTCCCAGCGGATTCTCCTACAATGAGCAGTTCTTC. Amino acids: CASSPSGFSYNEQFF.

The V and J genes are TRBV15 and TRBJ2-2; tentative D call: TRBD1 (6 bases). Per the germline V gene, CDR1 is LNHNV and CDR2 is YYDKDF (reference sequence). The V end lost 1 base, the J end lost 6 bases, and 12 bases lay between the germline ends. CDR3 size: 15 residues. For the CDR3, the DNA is TGTGCCACCAGCAGAGTTGGGGGCGCCTCCGGGGAGCTGTTTTTT. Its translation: CATSRVGGASGELFF.

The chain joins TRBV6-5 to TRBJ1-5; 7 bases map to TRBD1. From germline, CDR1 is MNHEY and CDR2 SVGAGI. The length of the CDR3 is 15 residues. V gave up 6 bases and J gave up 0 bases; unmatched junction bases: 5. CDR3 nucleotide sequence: TGTGCCAGCAGACGGGACAGCTATAGCAATCAGCCCCAGCATTTT. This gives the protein CASRRDSYSNQPQHF.